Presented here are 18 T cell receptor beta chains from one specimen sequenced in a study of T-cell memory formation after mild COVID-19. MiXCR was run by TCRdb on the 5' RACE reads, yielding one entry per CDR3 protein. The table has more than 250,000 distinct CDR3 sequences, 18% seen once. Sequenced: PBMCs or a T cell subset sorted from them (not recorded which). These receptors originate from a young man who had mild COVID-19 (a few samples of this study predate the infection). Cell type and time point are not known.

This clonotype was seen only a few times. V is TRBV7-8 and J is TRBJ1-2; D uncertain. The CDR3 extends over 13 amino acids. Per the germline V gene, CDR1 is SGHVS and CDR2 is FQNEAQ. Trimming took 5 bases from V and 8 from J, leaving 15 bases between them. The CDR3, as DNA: TGTGCCAGCAGCCCCTGGGCAGGAGGGGGCTACACCTTC. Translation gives CASSPWAGGGYTF.

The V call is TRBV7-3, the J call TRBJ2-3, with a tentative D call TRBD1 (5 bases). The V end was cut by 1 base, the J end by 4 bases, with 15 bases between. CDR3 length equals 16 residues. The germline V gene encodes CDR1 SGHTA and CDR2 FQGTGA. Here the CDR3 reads CASSLKVSLGADTQYF. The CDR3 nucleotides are TGTGCCAGCAGCTTAAAGGTCAGCTTAGGGGCAGATACGCAGTATTTT.

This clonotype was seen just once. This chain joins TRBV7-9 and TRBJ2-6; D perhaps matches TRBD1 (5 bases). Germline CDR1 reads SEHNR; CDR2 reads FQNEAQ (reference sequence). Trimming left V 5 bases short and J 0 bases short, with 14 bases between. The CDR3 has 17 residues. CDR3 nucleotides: TGTGCCAGCAGCCAATTCCAGGGCTTCTCTGGGGCCAACGTCCTGACTTTC. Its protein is CASSQFQGFSGANVLTF.

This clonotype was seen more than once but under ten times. In nucleotides, the CDR3 is TGCAGCGTTGGGGACGGCGAAACTTTCTTT. Protein sequence: CSVGDGETFF. This sequence joins TRBV29-1 and TRBJ1-1; a weak D match, TRBD1 (5 bases). V lost 4 bases, J lost 12 bases, and 12 bases lay in between. Germline CDR1 is SQVTM and CDR2 is ANQGSEA. The CDR3 length is 10 residues.

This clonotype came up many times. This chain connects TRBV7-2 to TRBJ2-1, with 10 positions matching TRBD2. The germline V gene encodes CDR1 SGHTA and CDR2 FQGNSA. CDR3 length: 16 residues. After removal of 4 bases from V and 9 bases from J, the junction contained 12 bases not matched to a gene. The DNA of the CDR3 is TGTGCCAGCAGCTCTATGCCCAGCGGGGGGGCGGGTGAGCAGTTCTTC. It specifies CASSSMPSGGAGEQFF.

The CDR3 sequence: CASSQLGGWLRQETQYF. CDR3 in DNA: TGCGCCAGCAGTCAACTCGGGGGATGGTTGAGGCAAGAGACCCAGTACTTC. V and J are TRBV23-1 and TRBJ2-5; tentatively, D is TRBD2 (6 bases). TRBV23-1 is sorted into the ORF group, with uncertain function. Trimming took 2 bases from V and 2 from J, leaving 18 bases between them. The CDR3 is made up of 17 amino acids.

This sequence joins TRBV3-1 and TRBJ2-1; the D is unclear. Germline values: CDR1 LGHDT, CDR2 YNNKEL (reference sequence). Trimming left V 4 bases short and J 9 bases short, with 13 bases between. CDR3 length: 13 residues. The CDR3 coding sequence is TGTGCCAGCAGCCGATTGTCGGCTAGTGAGCAGTTCTTC. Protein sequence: CASSRLSASEQFF.

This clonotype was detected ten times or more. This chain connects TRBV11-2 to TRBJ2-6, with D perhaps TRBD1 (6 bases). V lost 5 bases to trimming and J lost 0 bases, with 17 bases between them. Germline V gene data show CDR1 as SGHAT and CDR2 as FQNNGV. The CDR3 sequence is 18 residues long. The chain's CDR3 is CASSRQATPSSGANVLTF. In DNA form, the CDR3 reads TGTGCCAGCAGCCGACAGGCTACTCCAAGCTCTGGGGCCAACGTCCTGACTTTC.

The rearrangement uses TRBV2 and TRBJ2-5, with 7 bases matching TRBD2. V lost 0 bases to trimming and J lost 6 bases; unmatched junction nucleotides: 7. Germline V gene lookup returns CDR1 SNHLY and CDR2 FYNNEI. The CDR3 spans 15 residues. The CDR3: CASSEAPGGGKTQYF. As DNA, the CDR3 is TGTGCCAGCAGTGAAGCGCCAGGCGGGGGAAAGACCCAGTACTTC.

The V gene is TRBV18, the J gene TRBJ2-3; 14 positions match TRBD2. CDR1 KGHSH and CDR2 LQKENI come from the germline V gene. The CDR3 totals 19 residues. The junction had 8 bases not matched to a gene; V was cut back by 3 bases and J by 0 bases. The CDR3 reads CASSPRGTSGGLSTDTQYF. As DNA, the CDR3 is TGTGCCAGCTCACCCCGCGGGACTAGCGGGGGCCTGAGCACAGATACGCAGTATTTT.

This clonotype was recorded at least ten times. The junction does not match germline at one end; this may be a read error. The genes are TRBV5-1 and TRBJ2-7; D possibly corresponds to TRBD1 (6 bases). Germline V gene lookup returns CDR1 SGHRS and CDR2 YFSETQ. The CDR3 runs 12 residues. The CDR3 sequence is CASSLGGYEQYF. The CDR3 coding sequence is TGTGCCAGCAGCTTAGGGGGTTACGAGCAGTACTTC.

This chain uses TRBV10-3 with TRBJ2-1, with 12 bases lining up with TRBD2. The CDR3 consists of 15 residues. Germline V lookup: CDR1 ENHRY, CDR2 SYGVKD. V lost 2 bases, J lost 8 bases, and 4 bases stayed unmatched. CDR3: CAISEAPSGGDEQFF. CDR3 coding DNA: TGTGCCATCAGTGAGGCCCCTAGCGGGGGGGATGAGCAGTTCTTC.

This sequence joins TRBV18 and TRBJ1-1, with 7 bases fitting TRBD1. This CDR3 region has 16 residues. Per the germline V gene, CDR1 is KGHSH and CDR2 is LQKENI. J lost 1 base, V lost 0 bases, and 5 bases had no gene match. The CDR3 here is CASSPPGQGGNTEAFF. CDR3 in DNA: TGTGCCAGCTCACCACCGGGGCAGGGGGGGAACACTGAAGCTTTCTTT.

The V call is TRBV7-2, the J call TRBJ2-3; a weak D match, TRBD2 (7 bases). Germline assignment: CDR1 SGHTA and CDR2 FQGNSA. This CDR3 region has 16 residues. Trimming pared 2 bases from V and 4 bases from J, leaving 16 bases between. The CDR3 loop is CASSLRGGGVADTQYF. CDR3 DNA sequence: TGTGCCAGCAGCTTAAGAGGGGGGGGTGTCGCAGATACGCAGTATTTT.

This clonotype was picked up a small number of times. The CDR3 region has the DNA TGTGCCAGCAGCCAAGATCGTGTTTCGACCGATACGCAGTATTTT. Translating gives CASSQDRVSTDTQYF. V and J are TRBV4-2 and TRBJ2-3; D uncertain. Trimming pared 0 bases from V and 6 bases from J, leaving 13 bases between. The length of the CDR3 is 15 residues. CDR1 and CDR2 (germline): LGHNA, YNFKEQ.

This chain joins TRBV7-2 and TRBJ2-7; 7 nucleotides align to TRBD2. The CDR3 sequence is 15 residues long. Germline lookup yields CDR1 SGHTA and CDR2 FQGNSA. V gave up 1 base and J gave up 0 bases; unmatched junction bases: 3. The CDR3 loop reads CASSLGGLPSYEQYF. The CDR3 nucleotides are TGTGCCAGCAGCTTAGGGGGACTACCCTCCTACGAGCAGTACTTC.

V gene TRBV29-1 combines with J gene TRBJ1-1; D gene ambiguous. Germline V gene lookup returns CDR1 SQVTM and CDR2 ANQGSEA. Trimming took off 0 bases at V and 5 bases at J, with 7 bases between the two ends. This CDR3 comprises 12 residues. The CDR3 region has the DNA TGCAGCGTTGAAGACCGGAGGACTGAAGCTTTCTTT. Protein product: CSVEDRRTEAFF.

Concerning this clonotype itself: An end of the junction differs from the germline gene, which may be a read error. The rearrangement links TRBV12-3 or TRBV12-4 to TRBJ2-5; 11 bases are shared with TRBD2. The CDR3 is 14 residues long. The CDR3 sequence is CASRLAGGPETQYF. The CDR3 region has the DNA TGTGCCAGCAGATTAGCGGGGGGGCCGGAGACCCAGTACTTC.